Detailed here is one TCR beta chain. This clonotype was recorded at least ten times. Its antigen is still unknown. Base qualities are missing; no much larger clone stands one base away. Reading the germline V gene gives CDR1 SQVTM and CDR2 ANQGSEA. The CDR3 spans 13 residues, from the cysteine through the phenylalanine. The kept DNA is CDR3 alone, 39 bases in frame from the first base. The junction shows trimming of 3 bases on V and 3 bases on J, and the gene matches do not reach 0 bases of it. This entry is derived from a study of regulatory T cells in long-lasting Graves disease (dated by TCRdb to the early 2020s). Background for the entire study: In the newly diagnosed Graves' disease group, patients had been taking antithyroid drugs for less than 3 months. Patients with persistent Graves' disease were compared with patients with newly diagnosed Graves' disease using TCR sequencing and RNA sequencing of peripheral blood. The study was registered as a clinical trial and conducted in China. A total of around 35 samples underwent TCR sequencing: approximately 13 from persistent and about 20 from newly diagnosed Graves' disease patients.

The investigation overall reported the following: As a limitation, the authors acknowledged that the small sample size may reduce accuracy. Compared with newly diagnosed patients, patients with persistent Graves' disease had lower TCR Shannon entropy and fewer highly expanded clones, which suggests clonal expansion. Sequencing and analysis were limited to the TCR beta chain. Persistent disease showed preferential use of TRBV28, TRBJ1-2 and TRBJ2-5, whereas newly diagnosed disease favored TRBV20-1 and TRBJ2-1. A larger number of public clonotypes was shared among persistent patients (approximately 2,500) than among newly diagnosed patients (roughly 930). The study examined only peripheral blood because the primary lesion, thyroid tissue, could not be accessed.

The sample's time point label, decoded: newly diagnosed GD, antithyroid drugs for less than 3 months. For both TCR sequencing and RNA sequencing, RNA was extracted from PBMCs using TRIzol. The diagnosis of Graves' disease was made according to American Thyroid Association guidelines. Patients were recruited from an endocrinology department in Xi'an, China. Each patient gave about 10 milliliters of peripheral blood, collected in an EDTA anticoagulant tube. Ficoll Paque Plus density gradient separation was used to isolate PBMCs, and no further T cell sorting was done. An Agilent 2100 Bioanalyzer and agarose gel were used to check RNA quality, and a NanoDrop 2000 was used to measure RNA concentration. Receptors were amplified or captured by multiplex PCR. TCRdb names Illumina HiSeq 4000 as the instrument used. iRepertoire HTBI primers and Arm-PCR amplification of CDR3 regions were used to construct TCR beta libraries. Gel purification was performed on PCR products prior to sequencing. Per the original workflow: A total of 60 to 80 TRBV and some 13 TRBJ segments were identified across samples and were used for gene usage analysis of CDR3 amino acid clonotypes. COPE and FqMerger were used to merge the filtered high-quality paired reads into contigs. BLAST was used to align contigs to IMGT TRBV, TRBD and TRBJ reference genes, and CDR3 was defined according to IMGT. Clonotypes above 0.1% frequency were classified as highly expanded clones. Repertoire diversity was measured by Shannon entropy, and V-J evenness by the Gini coefficient. A clonotype found in more than one individual was treated as public. The public reads were reprocessed in TCRdb via fastp at Q25 and MiXCR, keeping in-frame beta chains. Each record represents a unique CDR3 protein, reported with the most common genes and DNA among its rows. V and J calls and clone size were set by TCRdb, not the authors. Here the sample has 530,000 or so distinct CDR3 sequences; about 13% occur a single time. Roughly 10% of the sample goes to the ten largest clones.

These data were also filed under a second study, of T cells in Graves' hyperthyroidism and ophthalmopathy. The second publication reports: Graves' hyperthyroidism was defined as stable when no progression to ophthalmopathy occurred over 18 months of follow-up. The hyperthyroidism patients were between 18 and 65 years old and newly diagnosed, with a disease duration of less than 2 months. Exclusion was applied to patients with uncontrolled infections, other autoimmune diseases, pregnancy or lactation. Diagnoses were established on the basis of clinical symptoms, serum thyroxine and TRAb, thyroid ultrasound, and orbital computed tomography. The first round of RT-PCR for the TCR CDR3 was performed with the HTBI primer set and the Qiagen OneStep RT-PCR kit. Most expanded thyroid clonotypes (frequency above 0.001) were also found in blood, which suggests that blood repertoires may mirror thyroid immune responses. A 13 V-J signature model separated ophthalmopathy from stable hyperthyroidism, with 87.88% sensitivity and 81% to 82% specificity in cross-validation and 80%/75% in testing. In validation, progression to ophthalmopathy was predicted by the model with 70.59% sensitivity and around 76% specificity, a median of about 6.8 months before onset. To identify TCR V-J signatures that set the groups apart, the researchers used a discovery cohort of 100 patients, made up of some 41 with Graves' ophthalmopathy and about 60 with stable Graves' hyperthyroidism. Prospective prediction of ophthalmopathy was tested in an independent validation cohort of approximately 19 hyperthyroidism patients and 17 patients who later progressed to ophthalmopathy. The 85 to 100 discovery patients were divided at random into training and test sets in a 7:3 ratio. The study also compared thyroid tissue and blood T-cell repertoires from a handful of Graves' hyperthyroidism patients. After sampling, hyperthyroidism patients received methimazole starting at 30 mg daily, and ophthalmopathy patients received high-dose intravenous methylprednisolone. A second multiplex PCR round built the libraries, followed by size selection and purification. Sequencing of the libraries was done on an Illumina HiSeq2000 using paired-end 100 bp reads. SOAPnuke was used to process the raw data, removing reads that contained adapters or uncalled bases, had a mean Phred below 15, or lacked an exact match to the constant primer or identifier. High-quality paired reads were merged using COPE v1.2.5, and each unique nucleotide sequence was defined as a clonotype. MiTCR v1.1 was used to align the clonotypes against IMGT TRBV, TRBD and TRBJ reference segments. Analysis was restricted to V-J combinations with a frequency above 0.0001, which covered just over 98% of repertoires. A TCS score was defined as the ratio between F50 (clonal expansion) and ExV (chaos), using BLOSUM62-based TCRdist between CDR3 peptides within each V-J. Welch's t-statistics and random forest reduced 500 to 650 V-J features to about 13, which were used in a naive Bayes classifier (R e1071). No statistical method was used to fix the sample size in advance, and group allocation was not hidden from the investigators. The paper describes TCR Vbeta CDR3 sequencing of more than 120 peripheral blood samples, made up of roughly 40 ophthalmopathy patients, around 73 hyperthyroidism patients and 17 progressor patients.

Here the chain combines TRBV29-1 and TRBJ2-2, with 8 bases aligning to TRBD2. The sequenced sample was peripheral blood mononuclear cells (PBMCs), obtained at new diagnosis, from a patient treated with antithyroid drugs. The sequence was obtained from a man younger than 45 with Graves disease. Donor details come from another sample of the same person, matched by shared clones. The CDR3 region reads CSVDGRDTGELFF. Read as DNA, the sequence is TGCAGCGTTGACGGGAGGGACACCGGGGAGCTGTTTTTT.